This T cell receptor (beta chain) was found in a study of blood T cell repertoires in COVID-19. Whole-study context: There were acute and convalescent COVID-19 samples, and they came from the United States, Italy and Spain.

Enrolment of Seattle patients took place during active infection, and they were followed longitudinally. The germline gives CDR1 SQVTM, CDR2 ANQGSEA. This CDR3 has 16 residues. The V end lost 2 bases, the J end lost 0 bases, and 14 bases lay between the germline ends. Generated by immunoSEQ multiplex PCR, the TCRdb table keeps only in-frame clones and is missing some. The sample has approximately 150,000 clones; less than 90% are singletons. The chain carries TRBV29-1 and TRBJ2-1, with a possible D match to TRBD2 (5 bases). The material sequenced was peripheral blood. The clonotype originates from a man under 40 with COVID-19, enrolled during active disease. The CDR3 bases are TGCAGCGTTGAAACCCCCCTAGCCGCCTCCTACAATGAGCAGTTCTTC. Protein sequence: CSVETPLAASYNEQFF.